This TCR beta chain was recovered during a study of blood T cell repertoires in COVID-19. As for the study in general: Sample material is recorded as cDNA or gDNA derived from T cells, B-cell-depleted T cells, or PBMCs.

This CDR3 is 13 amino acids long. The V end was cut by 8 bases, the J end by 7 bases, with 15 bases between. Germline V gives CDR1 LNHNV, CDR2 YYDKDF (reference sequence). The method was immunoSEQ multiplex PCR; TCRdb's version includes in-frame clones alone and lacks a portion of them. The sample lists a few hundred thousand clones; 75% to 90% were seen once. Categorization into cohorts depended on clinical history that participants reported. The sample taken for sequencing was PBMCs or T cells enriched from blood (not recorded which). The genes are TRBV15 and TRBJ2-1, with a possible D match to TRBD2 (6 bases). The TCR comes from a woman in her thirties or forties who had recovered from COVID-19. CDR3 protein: CATLAVLGNEQFF. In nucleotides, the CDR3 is TGTGCCACCTTAGCGGTGTTGGGGAATGAGCAGTTCTTC.